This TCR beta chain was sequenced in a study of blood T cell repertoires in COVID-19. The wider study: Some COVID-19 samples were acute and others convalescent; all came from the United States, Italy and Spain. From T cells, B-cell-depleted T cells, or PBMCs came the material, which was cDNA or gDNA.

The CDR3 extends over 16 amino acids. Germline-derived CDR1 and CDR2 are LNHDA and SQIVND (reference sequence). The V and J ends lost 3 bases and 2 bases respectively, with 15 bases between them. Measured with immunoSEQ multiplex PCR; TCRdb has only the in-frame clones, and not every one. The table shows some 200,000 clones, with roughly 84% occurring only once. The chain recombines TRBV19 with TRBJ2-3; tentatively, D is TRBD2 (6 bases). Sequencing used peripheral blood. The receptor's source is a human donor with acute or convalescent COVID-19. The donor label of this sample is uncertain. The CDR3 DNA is TGTGCCAGTAGTATGGAGGAGGGTTCCTACACAGATACGCAGTATTTT. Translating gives CASSMEEGSYTDTQYF.